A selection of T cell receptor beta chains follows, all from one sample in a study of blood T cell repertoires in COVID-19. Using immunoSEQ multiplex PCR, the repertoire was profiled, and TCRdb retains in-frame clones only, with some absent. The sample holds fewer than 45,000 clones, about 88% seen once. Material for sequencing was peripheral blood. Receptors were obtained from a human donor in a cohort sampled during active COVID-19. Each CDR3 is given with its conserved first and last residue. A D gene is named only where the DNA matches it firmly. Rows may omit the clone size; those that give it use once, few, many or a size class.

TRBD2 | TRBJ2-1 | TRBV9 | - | CASSIPLAGGNEQFF | TGTGCCAGCAGCATACCACTAGCGGGGGGAAACGAGCAGTTCTTC
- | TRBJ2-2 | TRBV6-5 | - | CATMRANTGELFF | TGTGCCACCATGAGGGCGAACACCGGGGAGCTGTTTTTT
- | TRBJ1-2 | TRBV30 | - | CAWSPGNYGYTF | TGTGCCTGGAGTCCGGGGAACTATGGCTACACCTTC
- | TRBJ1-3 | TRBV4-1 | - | CASSQVTPGNTIYF | TGCGCCAGCAGCCAAGTCACACCCGGAAACACCATATATTTT
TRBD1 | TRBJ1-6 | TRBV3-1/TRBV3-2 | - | CASRTGGSYNSPLHF | TGTGCCAGCAGAACAGGGGGGTCCTATAATTCACCCCTCCACTTT
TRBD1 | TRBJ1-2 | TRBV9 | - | CASSVGAGQGMGYTF | TGTGCCAGCAGCGTAGGGGCGGGACAGGGGATGGGCTACACCTTC
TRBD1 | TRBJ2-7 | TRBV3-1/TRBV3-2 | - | CASSPPRTGSHEQYF | TGTGCCAGCAGCCCACCGAGGACAGGGAGCCACGAGCAGTACTTC
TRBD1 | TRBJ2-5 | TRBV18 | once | CASSPSGQGVKTQYF | TGTGCCAGCTCACCTTCGGGACAGGGTGTAAAGACCCAGTACTTC
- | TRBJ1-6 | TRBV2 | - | CATSAGWNSPLHF | TGTGCCACAAGTGCGGGTTGGAATTCACCCCTCCACTTT
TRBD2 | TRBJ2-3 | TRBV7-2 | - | CASSLPSGSDTQYF | TGTGCCAGCAGCTTGCCTAGCGGATCAGATACGCAGTATTTT
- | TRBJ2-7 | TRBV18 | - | CASSPPKGAYEQYF | TGTGCCAGCTCACCACCAAAGGGGGCCTACGAGCAGTACTTC
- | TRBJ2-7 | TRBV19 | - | CASSPVGTAGRVEGQYF | TGTGCCAGTAGCCCCGTTGGGACGGCAGGTCGGGTGGAGGGGCAGTACTTC
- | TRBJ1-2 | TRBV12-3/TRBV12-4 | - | CASSPRGRYDGTF | TGTGCCAGCAGTCCGCGGGGGAGATACGATGGCACCTTC
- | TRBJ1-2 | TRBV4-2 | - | CASSQVENYGYTF | TGTGCCAGCAGCCAAGTTGAGAACTATGGCTACACCTTC
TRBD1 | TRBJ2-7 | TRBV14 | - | CASSPLLPGQGYEQYF | TGTGCCAGCAGCCCTTTATTACCGGGACAGGGGTACGAGCAGTACTTC
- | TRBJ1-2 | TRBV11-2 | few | CASSLRGKRYGYTF | TGTGCCAGCAGCCTCAGGGGAAAGCGCTATGGCTACACCTTC
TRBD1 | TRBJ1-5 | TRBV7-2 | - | CASSLVGQGNQPQHF | TGTGCCAGCAGCTTAGTAGGACAGGGTAATCAGCCCCAGCATTTT
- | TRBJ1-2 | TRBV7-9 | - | CASSSSSRTNYGYTF | TGTGCCAGCAGCTCGAGCTCAAGAACTAACTATGGCTACACCTTC
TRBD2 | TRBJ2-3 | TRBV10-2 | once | CASRQAGGPDTQYF | TGCGCCAGCCGTCAAGCGGGGGGGCCAGATACGCAGTATTTT
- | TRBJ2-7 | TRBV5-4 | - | CASSLQDGIPSEQYF | TGTGCCAGCAGCCTCCAGGACGGGATTCCTAGCGAGCAGTACTTC
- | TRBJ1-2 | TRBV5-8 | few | CASSSVNHGYTF | TGTGCCAGCAGCTCGGTTAACCATGGCTACACCTTC
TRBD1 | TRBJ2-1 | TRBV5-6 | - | CASSPGQGNEQFF | TGTGCCAGCAGCCCTGGACAGGGGAATGAGCAGTTCTTC
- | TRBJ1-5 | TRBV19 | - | CASSIGGGSNQPQHF | TGTGCCAGTAGTATAGGTGGGGGCAGCAATCAGCCCCAGCATTTT
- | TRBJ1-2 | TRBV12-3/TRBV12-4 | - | CASSRASRYGYTF | TGTGCCAGCAGCCGAGCATCCAGGTACGGCTACACCTTC
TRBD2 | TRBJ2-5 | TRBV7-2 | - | CASSPLRGARETQYF | TGTGCCAGCAGCCCCTTGCGGGGGGCCCGAGAGACCCAGTACTTC
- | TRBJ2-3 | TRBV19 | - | CASSSPRGGVTDTQYF | TGTGCCAGTAGTAGTCCGAGGGGGGGGGTCACAGATACGCAGTATTTT
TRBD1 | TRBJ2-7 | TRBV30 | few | CAWSVQGQEQYF | TGTGCCTGGAGTGTACAGGGGCAAGAGCAGTACTTC
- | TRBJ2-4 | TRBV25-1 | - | CASTGAIPAKNIQYF | TGTGCCAGCACAGGGGCGATACCAGCCAAAAACATTCAGTACTTC
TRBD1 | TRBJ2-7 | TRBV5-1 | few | CASRIGTGPSYEQYF | TGCGCCAGCCGAATTGGGACAGGCCCATCCTACGAGCAGTACTTC
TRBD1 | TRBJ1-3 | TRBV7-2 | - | CASSLRDRVSSGNTIYF | TGTGCCAGCAGCTTAAGGGACAGGGTGAGCTCTGGAAACACCATATATTTT
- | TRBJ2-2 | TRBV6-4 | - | CASRCGGGAFLNTGELFF | TGTGCCAGCAGGTGCGGAGGGGGGGCCTTTTTGAACACCGGGGAGCTGTTTTTT
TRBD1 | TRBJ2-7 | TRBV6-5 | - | CASKETGGFYEQYF | TGTGCCAGCAAAGAGACAGGGGGATTTTACGAGCAGTACTTC
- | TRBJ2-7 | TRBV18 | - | CASSPPGGNLYEQYF | TGTGCCAGCTCACCACCGGGGGGAAACCTCTACGAGCAGTACTTC
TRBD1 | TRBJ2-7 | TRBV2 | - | CASTLGQGYYEQYF | TGTGCCAGCACGCTAGGACAGGGTTACTACGAGCAGTACTTC
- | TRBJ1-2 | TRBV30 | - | CAWGLGGYGYTF | TGTGCCTGGGGGCTAGGGGGCTATGGCTACACCTTC
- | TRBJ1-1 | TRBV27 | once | CASSTRDNEAFF | TGTGCCAGCAGTACCCGGGACAATGAAGCTTTCTTT
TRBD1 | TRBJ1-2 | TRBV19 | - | CASSTTGNYGYTF | TGTGCCAGTAGTACGACAGGGAACTATGGCTACACCTTC
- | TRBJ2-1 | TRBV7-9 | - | CASSLGPFDEQFF | TGTGCCAGCAGCTTAGGGCCATTCGATGAGCAGTTCTTC
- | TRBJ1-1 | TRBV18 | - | CASSPPGLRFSQTEAFF | TGTGCCAGCTCACCACCGGGACTCCGGTTTAGTCAAACTGAAGCTTTCTTT
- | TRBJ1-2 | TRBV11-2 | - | CASSPRGRVSNYGYTF | TGTGCCAGCAGCCCCCGGGGGAGGGTATCTAACTATGGCTACACCTTC
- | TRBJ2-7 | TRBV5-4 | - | CASSATGTLYEQYF | TGTGCCAGCAGCGCAACCGGGACACTCTACGAGCAGTACTTC
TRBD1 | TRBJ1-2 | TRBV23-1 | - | CASSRDRGTGYTF | TGCGCCAGCAGTCGCGACAGGGGGACGGGCTACACCTTC
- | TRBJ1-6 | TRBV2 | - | CASSVREVRSYNSPLHF | TGTGCCAGCAGTGTCAGGGAAGTGCGCTCCTATAATTCACCCCTCCACTTT
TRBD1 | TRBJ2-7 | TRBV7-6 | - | CASSVRDRDSYEQYF | TGTGCCAGCAGCGTACGGGACAGGGACTCCTACGAGCAGTACTTC
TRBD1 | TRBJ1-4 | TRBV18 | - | CASSPIGQGATTNEKLFF | TGTGCCAGCTCACCAATTGGACAGGGGGCCACGACTAATGAAAAACTGTTTTTT
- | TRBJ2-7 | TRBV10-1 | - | CASSDTGWLPHF | TGCGCCAGCAGTGACACAGGGTGGCTACCGCACTTC
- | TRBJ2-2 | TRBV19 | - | CASSPTSSTGELFF | TGTGCCAGTTCGCCCACTAGTTCCACCGGGGAGCTGTTTTTT
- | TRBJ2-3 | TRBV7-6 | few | CASRTLGGGGTDTQYF | TGTGCCAGCAGAACCTTGGGGGGAGGAGGAACTGATACGCAGTATTTT
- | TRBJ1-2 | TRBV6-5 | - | CASRAQAGADDGYTF | TGTGCCAGCAGGGCTCAGGCAGGGGCCGATGATGGCTACACCTTC
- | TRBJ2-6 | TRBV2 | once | CAAGRGPGANVLTF | TGTGCCGCAGGGCGGGGGCCTGGGGCCAACGTCCTGACTTTC
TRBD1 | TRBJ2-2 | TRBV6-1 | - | CASSELGQSFGTGELFF | TGTGCCAGCAGTGAATTGGGACAGTCGTTTGGCACCGGGGAGCTGTTTTTT
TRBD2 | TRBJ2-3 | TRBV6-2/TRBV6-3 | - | CASSQPGLASSDTQYF | TGTGCCAGCAGTCAACCGGGACTAGCGAGTTCAGATACGCAGTATTTT
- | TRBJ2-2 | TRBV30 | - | CAWWRGHTGELFF | TGTGCCTGGTGGAGGGGACACACCGGGGAGCTGTTTTTT
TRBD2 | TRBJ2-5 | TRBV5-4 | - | CASRASGGPLKETQYF | TGTGCCAGCAGGGCTAGCGGGGGGCCGCTCAAAGAGACCCAGTACTTC
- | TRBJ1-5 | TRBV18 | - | CASSPLVNQPQHF | TGTGCCAGCTCACCACTAGTCAATCAGCCCCAGCATTTT
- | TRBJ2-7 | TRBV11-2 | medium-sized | CASSLIPDNSYEQYF | TGTGCCAGCAGCCTCATCCCGGACAATTCCTACGAGCAGTACTTC
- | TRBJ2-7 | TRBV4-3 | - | CASSQDGQGVGEQYF | TGCGCCAGCAGCCAAGATGGCCAGGGTGTGGGCGAGCAGTACTTC